One sample yielded the 5 T cell receptor beta chains listed below, sequenced in a study of blood T cell repertoires in COVID-19. The protocol was immunoSEQ multiplex PCR, while the TCRdb copy is restricted to in-frame clones and leaves out a portion. The repertoire holds about 74,000 clones, with roughly 70% as singletons. Sequenced input: peripheral blood. The receptor source for this set is a man between 70 and 80 years old with acute or convalescent COVID-19.

A single count supports this clone. The chain recombines TRBV14 with TRBJ2-7; D unclear. Germline CDR1 reads SGHDN; CDR2 reads FVKESK. Trimming cost V 3 bases and J 2 bases, with 5 bases left between them. The CDR3 runs to 12 residues. The CDR3 protein is CASSHVTYEQYF. DNA for the CDR3: TGTGCCAGCAGCCATGTAACCTACGAGCAGTACTTC.

The V call is TRBV27, the J call TRBJ2-1; 7 nucleotides align to TRBD2. The CDR3 is 14 amino acids. Unmatched junction bases numbered 7, after V lost 3 bases and J lost 8 bases. Germline V gives CDR1 MNHEY, CDR2 SMNVEV (reference sequence). CDR3 sequence: CASSLKLATYEQFF. The CDR3 DNA reads TGTGCCAGCAGTTTGAAACTAGCGACCTATGAGCAGTTCTTC.

The chain carries TRBV9 and TRBJ1-4, with 7 bases that match TRBD1. Trimming took 4 bases from V and 5 from J; bases not matched to a gene: 8. The CDR3 has 15 amino acids. Germline V CDR1 and CDR2: SGDLS, YYNGEE. CDR3: CASSTRGQLNEKLFF. CDR3 DNA sequence: TGTGCCAGCAGCACCCGGGGACAGTTGAATGAAAAACTGTTTTTT.

J is TRBJ2-5 and V is TRBV24-1; 9 nucleotides agree with TRBD1. Germline assignment: CDR1 KGHDR and CDR2 SFDVKD. CDR3 length: 16 residues. After removal of 4 bases from V and 2 bases from J, the junction contained 7 bases not matched to a gene. CDR3 in amino acids: CATSDQGQGLQETQYF. The CDR3 DNA follows: TGTGCCACCAGTGACCAGGGACAGGGATTGCAAGAGACCCAGTACTTC.

This chain joins TRBV5-1 and TRBJ2-1; the match to TRBD2 covers 12 bases. From germline, CDR1 is SGHRS and CDR2 YFSETQ. V shed 4 bases, J shed 8 bases, and the junction held 10 bases outside the gene matches. The CDR3 loop spans 16 amino acids. The CDR3, as DNA: TGCGCCAGCAGCCCCGGACTAGCGGGACCTGTGGATGAGCAGTTCTTC. This sequence encodes CASSPGLAGPVDEQFF.